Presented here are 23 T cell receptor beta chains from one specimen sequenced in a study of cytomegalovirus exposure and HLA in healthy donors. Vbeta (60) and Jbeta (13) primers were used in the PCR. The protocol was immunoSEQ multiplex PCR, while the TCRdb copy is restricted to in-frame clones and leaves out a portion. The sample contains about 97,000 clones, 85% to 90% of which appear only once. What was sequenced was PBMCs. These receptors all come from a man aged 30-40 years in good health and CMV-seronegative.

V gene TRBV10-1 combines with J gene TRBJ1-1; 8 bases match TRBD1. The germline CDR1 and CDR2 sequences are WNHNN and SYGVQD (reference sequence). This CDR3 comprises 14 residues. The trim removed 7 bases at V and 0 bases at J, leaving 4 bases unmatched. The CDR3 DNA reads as TGCGCCAGCAACGGACAGGGAGTGAACACTGAAGCTTTCTTT. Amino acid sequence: CASNGQGVNTEAFF.

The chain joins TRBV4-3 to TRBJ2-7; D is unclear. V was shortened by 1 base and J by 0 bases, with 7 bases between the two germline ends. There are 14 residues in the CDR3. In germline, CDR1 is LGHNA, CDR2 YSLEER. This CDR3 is CASSQGAYSYEQYF. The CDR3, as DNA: TGCGCCAGCAGCCAAGGGGCCTACTCCTACGAGCAGTACTTC.

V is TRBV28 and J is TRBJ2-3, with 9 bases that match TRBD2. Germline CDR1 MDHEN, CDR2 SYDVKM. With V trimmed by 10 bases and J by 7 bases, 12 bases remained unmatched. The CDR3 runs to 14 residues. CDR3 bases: TGTGCCACCAGAGCGGCGGGAGGGCGGAATACGCAGTATTTT. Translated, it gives CATRAAGGRNTQYF.

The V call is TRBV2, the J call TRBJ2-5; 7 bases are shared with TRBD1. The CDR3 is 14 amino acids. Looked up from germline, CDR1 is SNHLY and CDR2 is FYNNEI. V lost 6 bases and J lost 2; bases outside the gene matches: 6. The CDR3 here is CASRRRDSQETQYF. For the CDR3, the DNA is TGTGCCAGCAGACGAAGGGACAGTCAAGAGACCCAGTACTTC.

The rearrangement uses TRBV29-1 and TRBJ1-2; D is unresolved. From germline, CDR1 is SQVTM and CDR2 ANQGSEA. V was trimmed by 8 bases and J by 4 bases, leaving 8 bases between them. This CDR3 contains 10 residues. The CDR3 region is CSPVSYGYTF. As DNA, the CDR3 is TGCAGCCCTGTGTCCTATGGCTACACCTTC.

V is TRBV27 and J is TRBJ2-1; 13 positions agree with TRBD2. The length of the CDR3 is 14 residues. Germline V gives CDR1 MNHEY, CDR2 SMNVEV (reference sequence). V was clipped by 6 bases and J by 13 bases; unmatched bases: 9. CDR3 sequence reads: CASRFTSGGAVQFF. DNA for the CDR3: TGTGCCAGCAGATTCACTAGCGGGGGGGCGGTTCAGTTCTTC.

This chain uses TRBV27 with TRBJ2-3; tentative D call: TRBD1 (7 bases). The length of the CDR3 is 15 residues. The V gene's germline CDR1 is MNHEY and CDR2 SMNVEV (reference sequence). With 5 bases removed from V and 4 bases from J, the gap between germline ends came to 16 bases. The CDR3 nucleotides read TGTGCCAGCAGTCACCGACAGGGAGGCGCAGATACGCAGTATTTT. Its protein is CASSHRQGGADTQYF.

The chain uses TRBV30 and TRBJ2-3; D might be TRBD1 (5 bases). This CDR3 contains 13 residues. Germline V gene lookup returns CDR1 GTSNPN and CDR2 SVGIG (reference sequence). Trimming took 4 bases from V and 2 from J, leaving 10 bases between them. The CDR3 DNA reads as TGTGCCTGGACCCGACAGTCCACAGATACGCAGTATTTT. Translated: CAWTRQSTDTQYF.

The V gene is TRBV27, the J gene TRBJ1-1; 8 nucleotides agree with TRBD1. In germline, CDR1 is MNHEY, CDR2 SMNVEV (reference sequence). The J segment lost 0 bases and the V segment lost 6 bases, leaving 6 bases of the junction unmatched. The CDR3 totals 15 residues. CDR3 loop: CASSLLTGVNTEAFF. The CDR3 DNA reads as TGTGCCAGCAGCCTGCTGACAGGGGTGAACACTGAAGCTTTCTTT.

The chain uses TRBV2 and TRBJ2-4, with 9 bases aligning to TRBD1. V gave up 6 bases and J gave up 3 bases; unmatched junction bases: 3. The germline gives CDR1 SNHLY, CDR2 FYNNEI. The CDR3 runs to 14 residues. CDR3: CASSLDRGKNIQYF. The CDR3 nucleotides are TGTGCCAGCAGCCTGGACAGGGGCAAAAACATTCAGTACTTC.

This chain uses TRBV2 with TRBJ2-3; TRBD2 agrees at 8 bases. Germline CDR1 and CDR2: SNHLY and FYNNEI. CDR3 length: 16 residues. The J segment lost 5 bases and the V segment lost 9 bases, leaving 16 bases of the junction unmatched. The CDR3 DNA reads TGTGCCAGGGGGGGGATTAGCGGGGACGTAGGAGATACGCAGTATTTT. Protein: CARGGISGDVGDTQYF.

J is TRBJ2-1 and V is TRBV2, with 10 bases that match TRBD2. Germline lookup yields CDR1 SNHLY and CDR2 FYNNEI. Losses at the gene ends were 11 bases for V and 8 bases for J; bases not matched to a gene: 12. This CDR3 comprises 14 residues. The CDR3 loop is CAGLPGLARHEQFF. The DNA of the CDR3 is TGTGCCGGTCTACCGGGACTAGCGAGACATGAGCAGTTCTTC.

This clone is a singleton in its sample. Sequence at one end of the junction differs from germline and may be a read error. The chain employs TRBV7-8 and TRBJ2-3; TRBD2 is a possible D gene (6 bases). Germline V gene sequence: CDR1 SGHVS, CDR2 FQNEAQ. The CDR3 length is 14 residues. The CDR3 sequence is CASSLYGSKDTQYF. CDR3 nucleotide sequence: TGTGCCAGCAGCTTATACGGGAGCAAAGATACGCAGTATTTT.

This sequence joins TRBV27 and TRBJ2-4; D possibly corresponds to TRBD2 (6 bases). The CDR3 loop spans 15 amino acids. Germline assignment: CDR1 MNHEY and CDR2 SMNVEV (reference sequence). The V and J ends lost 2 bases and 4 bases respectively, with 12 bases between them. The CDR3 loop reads CASSLVGSGKNIQYF. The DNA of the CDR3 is TGTGCCAGCAGTTTAGTCGGGAGTGGGAAAAACATTCAGTACTTC.

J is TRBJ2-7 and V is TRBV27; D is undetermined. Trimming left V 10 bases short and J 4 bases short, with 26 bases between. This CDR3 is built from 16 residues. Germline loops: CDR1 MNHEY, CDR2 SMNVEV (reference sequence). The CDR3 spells CANIRGSLSVSYEQYF. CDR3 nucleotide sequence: TGTGCCAACATTCGCGGTTCCTTGAGCGTTAGTTACGAGCAGTACTTC.

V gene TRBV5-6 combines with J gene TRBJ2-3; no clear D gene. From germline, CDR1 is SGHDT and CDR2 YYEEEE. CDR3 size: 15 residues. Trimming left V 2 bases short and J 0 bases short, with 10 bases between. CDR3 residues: CASSFLFESTDTQYF. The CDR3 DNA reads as TGTGCCAGCAGCTTCCTGTTCGAGAGCACAGATACGCAGTATTTT.

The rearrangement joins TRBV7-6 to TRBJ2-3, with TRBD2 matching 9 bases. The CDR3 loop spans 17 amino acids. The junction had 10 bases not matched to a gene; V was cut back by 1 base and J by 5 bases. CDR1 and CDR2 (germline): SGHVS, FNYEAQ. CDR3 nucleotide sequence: TGTGCCAGCAGCTTAGAATCCCGGCGGGGGGGCGGAGATACGCAGTATTTT. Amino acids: CASSLESRRGGGDTQYF.

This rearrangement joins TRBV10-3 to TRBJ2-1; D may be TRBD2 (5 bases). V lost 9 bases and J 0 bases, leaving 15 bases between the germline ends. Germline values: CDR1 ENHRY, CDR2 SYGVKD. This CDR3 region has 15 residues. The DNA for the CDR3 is TGTGCCATAATGTCAGCGGCCAGCTCCTACAATGAGCAGTTCTTC. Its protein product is CAIMSAASSYNEQFF.

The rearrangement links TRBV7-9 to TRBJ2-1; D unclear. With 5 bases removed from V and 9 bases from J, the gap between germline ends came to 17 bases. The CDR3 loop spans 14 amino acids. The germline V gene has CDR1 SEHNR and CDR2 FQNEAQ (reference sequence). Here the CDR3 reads CASSPSISTVEQFF. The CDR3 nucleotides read TGTGCCAGCAGCCCTAGTATCTCTACGGTTGAGCAGTTCTTC.

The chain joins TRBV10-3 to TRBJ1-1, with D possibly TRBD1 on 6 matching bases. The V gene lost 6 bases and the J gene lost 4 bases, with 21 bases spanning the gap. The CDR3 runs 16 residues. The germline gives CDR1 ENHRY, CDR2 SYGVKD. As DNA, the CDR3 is TGTGCCATCAGGACTTTGGACAGTTTGGAAGGCACTGAAGCTTTCTTT. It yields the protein CAIRTLDSLEGTEAFF.

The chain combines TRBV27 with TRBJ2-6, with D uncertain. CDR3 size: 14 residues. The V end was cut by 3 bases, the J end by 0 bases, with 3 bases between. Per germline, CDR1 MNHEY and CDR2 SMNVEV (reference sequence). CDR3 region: CASSFSSGANVLTF. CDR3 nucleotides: TGTGCCAGCAGTTTTAGCTCTGGGGCCAACGTCCTGACTTTC.

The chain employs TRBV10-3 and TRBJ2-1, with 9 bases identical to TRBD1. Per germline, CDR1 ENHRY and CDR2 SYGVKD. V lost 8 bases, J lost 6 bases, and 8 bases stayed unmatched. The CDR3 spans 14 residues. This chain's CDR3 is CAIGSGTGINEQFF. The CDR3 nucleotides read TGTGCCATCGGATCCGGGACAGGGATCAATGAGCAGTTCTTC.

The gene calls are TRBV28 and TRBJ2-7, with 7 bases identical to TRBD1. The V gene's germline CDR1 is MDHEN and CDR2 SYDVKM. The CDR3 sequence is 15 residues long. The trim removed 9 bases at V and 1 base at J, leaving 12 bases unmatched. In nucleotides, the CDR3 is TGTGCCAGTATGGACCGGACAGGCCTTTCCTACGAGCAGTACTTC. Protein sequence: CASMDRTGLSYEQYF.